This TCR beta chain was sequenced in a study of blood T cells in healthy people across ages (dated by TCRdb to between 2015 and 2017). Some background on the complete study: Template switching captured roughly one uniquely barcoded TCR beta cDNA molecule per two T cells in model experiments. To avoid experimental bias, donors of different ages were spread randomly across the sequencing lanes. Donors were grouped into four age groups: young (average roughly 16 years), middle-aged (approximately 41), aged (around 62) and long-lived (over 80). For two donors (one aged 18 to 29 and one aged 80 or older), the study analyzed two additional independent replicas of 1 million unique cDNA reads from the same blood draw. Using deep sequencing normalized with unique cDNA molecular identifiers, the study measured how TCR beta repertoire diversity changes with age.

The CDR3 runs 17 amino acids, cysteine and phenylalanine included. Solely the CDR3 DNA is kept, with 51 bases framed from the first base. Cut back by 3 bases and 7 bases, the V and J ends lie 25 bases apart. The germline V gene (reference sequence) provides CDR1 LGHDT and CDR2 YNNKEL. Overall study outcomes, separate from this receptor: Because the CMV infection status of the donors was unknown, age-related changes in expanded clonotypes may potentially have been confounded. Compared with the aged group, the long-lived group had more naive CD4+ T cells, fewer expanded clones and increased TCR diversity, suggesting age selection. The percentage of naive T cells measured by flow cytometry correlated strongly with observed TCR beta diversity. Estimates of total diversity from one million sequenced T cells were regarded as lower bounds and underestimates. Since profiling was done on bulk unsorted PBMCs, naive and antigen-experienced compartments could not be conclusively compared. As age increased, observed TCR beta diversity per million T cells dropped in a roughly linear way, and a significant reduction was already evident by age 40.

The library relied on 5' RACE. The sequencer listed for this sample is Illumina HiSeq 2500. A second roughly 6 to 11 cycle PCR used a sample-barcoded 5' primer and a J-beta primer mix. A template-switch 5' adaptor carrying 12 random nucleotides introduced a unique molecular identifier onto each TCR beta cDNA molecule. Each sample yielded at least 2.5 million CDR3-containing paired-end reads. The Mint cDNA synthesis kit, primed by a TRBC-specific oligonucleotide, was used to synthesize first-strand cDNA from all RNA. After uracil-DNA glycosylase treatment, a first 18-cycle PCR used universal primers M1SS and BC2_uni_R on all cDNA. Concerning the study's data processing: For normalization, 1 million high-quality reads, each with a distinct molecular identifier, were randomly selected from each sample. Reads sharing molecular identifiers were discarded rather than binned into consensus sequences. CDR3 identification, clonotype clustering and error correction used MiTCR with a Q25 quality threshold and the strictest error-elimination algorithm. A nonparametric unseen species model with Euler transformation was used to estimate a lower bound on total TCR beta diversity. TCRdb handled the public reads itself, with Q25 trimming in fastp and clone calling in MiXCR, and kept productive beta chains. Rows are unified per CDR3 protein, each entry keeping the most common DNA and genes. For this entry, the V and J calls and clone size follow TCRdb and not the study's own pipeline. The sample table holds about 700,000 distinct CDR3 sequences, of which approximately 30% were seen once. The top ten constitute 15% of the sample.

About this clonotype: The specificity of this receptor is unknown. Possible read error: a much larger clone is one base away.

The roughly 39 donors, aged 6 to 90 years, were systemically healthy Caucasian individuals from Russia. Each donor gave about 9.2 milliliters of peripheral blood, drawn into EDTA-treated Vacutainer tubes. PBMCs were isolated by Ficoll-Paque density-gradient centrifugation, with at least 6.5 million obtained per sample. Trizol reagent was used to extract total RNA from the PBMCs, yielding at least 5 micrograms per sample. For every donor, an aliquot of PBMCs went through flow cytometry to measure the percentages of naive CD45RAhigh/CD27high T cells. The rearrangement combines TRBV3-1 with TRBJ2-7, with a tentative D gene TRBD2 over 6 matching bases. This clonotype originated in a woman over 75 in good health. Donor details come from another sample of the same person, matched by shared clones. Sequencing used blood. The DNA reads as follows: TGTGCCAGCAGCCATTTTACGGGGGTGGGCTCCTACAATGAGCAGTACTTC. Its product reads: CASSHFTGVGSYNEQYF.